What follows is one T cell receptor beta chain and its context. Treatment here: around 19 received Ad26.COV2.S at low or high dose, single or two shots; roughly five received placebo; per-sample allocation not given. Samples were taken on day 63 after the first vaccine or placebo injection. A Boston adult aged 18-55 years was the donor. The source of the sample is a study of Ad26.COV2.S vaccination and SARS-CoV-2 variants. This table comes from immunoSEQ multiplex PCR, and its TCRdb copy is limited to in-frame clones, with some not included. The sample holds approximately 400,000 clones, roughly 85% seen once. CDR1 and CDR2 from the germline V gene are SEHNR and FQNEAQ (reference sequence). Germline trimming cut 2 bases from V and 1 base from J; bases unmatched to any gene: 2. The CDR3 covers 14 residues.

This chain uses TRBV7-9 with TRBJ2-7; 7 bases line up with TRBD1. The sample consisted of peripheral blood, taken in a trial of Ad26.COV2.S vaccine versus placebo. The receptor was isolated from a person aged 18-60 years who received the Ad26.COV2.S COVID-19 vaccine or a placebo. The CDR3 loop reads CASSLTQGSYEQYF. CDR3 sequence (DNA): TGTGCCAGCAGCTTAACACAGGGGTCCTACGAGCAGTACTTC.